This T cell receptor beta chain was profiled in a study of cytomegalovirus exposure and HLA in healthy donors. The PCR contained 60 Vbeta and 13 Jbeta primers. In the authors' methods: Later work found 65 million to 90 million unique TCR beta chains, with around 10 million shared. This table comes from immunoSEQ multiplex PCR, and its TCRdb copy is limited to in-frame clones, with some not included. The D gene and trimming were derived from the DNA, and the V and J assignments and clone size from that table. This repertoire shows about 180,000 clones, 82% found once; its top ten account for 1.5% to 1.7%. CDR1 is SGHAT and CDR2 is FQNNGV in the germline V gene. With 5 bases clipped from V and 5 bases from J, the junction kept 9 bases outside the gene matches. The CDR3 contains 15 residues. Study conclusions and caveats: Roughly uniform depth of sequencing across donors was assumed in presence/absence analyses. With later analysis, a missense DCLRE1C variant became linked to TCR beta V- and J-gene trimming.

In regard to this clone: What it binds is not known.

Sequencing input: PBMCs. The sequence was obtained from a man aged 35 to 55 in good health and CMV-seronegative. This chain uses TRBV11-2 with TRBJ1-1; TRBD1 matches at 9 bases. The CDR3 region has the DNA TGTGCCAGCAGCGTTACAGGGGGCGGACAAACTGAAGCTTTCTTT. This translates into CASSVTGGGQTEAFF.